Sequencing of this TCR beta chain was carried out in a study of T-cell memory formation after mild COVID-19. Study findings and constraints: Clones from the second wave (peaking day 37) had unconfirmed SARS-CoV-2 specificity. Clones shrinking between day 15 and 85 showed a balanced CD4/CD8 split, and those that grew later tilted toward CD4+. Within pre-infection memory, some responding clones were found, suggesting cross-reactive memory joined.

Looked up from germline, CDR1 is MNHEY and CDR2 is SMNVEV (reference sequence). V shed 7 bases and J shed 2 bases, with 15 bases lying between them. The CDR3 runs to 14 residues. A remark on this clonotype: Its target is unknown.

TCRdb called the 5' RACE reads again in MiXCR, with one record for every CDR3 protein. The table records fewer than 60,000 distinct CDR3 sequences, 25% to 30% of them present only once. This clonotype was obtained from a man in his late teens or twenties who had mild COVID-19 (a few samples of this study predate the infection). Cell type and time point are not known. Sequences were obtained from PBMCs or a T cell subset sorted from them (not recorded which). This sequence joins TRBV27 and TRBJ2-7; D perhaps matches TRBD2 (7 bases). CDR3 DNA: TGTGCCAGCAAGGGGGGTCTAGCGGCCTACGAGCAGTACTTC. This translates into CASKGGLAAYEQYF.